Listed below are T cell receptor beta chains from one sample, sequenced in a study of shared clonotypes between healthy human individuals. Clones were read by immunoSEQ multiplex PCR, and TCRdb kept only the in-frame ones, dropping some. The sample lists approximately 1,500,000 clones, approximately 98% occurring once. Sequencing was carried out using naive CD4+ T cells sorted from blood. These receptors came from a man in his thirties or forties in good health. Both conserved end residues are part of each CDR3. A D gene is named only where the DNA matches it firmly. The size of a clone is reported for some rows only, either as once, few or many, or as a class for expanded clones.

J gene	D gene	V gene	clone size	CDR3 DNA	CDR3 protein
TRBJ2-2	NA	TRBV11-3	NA	TGTGCCAGCAGCGCCGGTTTCAGGGGGGCCGGGGAGCTGTTTTTT	CASSAGFRGAGELFF
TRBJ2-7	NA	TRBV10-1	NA	TGCGCCAGCAGCCAAGACTTGGCAACCTACGAGCAGTACTTC	CASSQDLATYEQYF
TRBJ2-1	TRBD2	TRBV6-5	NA	TGTGCCAGCAGTTACGGGACTAGCTACAATGAGCAGTTCTTC	CASSYGTSYNEQFF
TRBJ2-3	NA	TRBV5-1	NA	TGCGCCAGCAGCGGGGGTCGGACAGCCAGCACAGATACGCAGTATTTT	CASSGGRTASTDTQYF
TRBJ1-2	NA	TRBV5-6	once	TGTGCCAGCAGCTTGGGATCACAGGGTTATGATGGCTACACCTTC	CASSLGSQGYDGYTF
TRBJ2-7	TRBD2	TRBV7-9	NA	TGTGCCAGCAGCTCTAGCGGTAGCTCCTACGAGCAGTACTTC	CASSSSGSSYEQYF
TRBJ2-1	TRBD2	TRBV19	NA	TGTGCCAGTAGTATCGCCGGGAGGGTACTCTTCAATGAGCAGTTCTTC	CASSIAGRVLFNEQFF
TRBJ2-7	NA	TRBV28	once	TGTGCCAGCAGTTCCCCCACGGGACCAACCTCCTACGAGCAGTACTTC	CASSSPTGPTSYEQYF
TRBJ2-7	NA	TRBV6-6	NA	TGTGCCAGCAGTTATGGAAACTCCCGGGCGTACTTC	CASSYGNSRAYF
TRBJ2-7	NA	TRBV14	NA	TGTGCCAGCAGCCTTAGTAGGATTGGTTATAGCAAGCAGTACTTC	CASSLSRIGYSKQYF
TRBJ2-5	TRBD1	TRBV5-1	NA	TGCGCCAGCAGCTCGGGGACAGGGTACCAAGAGACCCAGTACTTC	CASSSGTGYQETQYF
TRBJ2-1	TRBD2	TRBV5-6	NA	TGTGCCAGCCGCGCGGGAGGTTACAATGAGCAGTTCTTC	CASRAGGYNEQFF
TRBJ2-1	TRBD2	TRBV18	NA	TGTGCCAGCTCTCTATCACGGGGGAGGGCCGATGAGCAGTTCTTC	CASSLSRGRADEQFF
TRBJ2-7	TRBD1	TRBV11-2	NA	TGTGCCAGCAGCTTAGACAGGGGGATCCACGAGCAGTACTTC	CASSLDRGIHEQYF
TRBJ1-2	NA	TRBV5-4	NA	TGTGCCAGCAGCTCCTCGACAGGTTTGGCGCGGCATGGCTACACCTTC	CASSSSTGLARHGYTF